The entry below describes one T cell receptor (beta chain). As handled by the study authors: Using reference gene primer amplification, nucleated cell counts were estimated. Using immunoSEQ multiplex PCR, the repertoire was profiled, and TCRdb retains in-frame clones only, with some absent. That table supplies the V and J calls and clone size; D and trimming were determined from the DNA. The sample has more than 75,000 clones; around 90% are singletons. This entry is derived from a study of blood T cell repertoires in COVID-19. This CDR3 is built from 12 residues. Between the trimmed V and J ends, which lost 9 bases and 9 bases, there was a span of 13 bases. Germline CDR1 reads KGHDR; CDR2 reads SFDVKD.

The source material was peripheral blood. The chain couples TRBV24-1 to TRBJ2-2; D remains unclear. This TCR was sampled from a man between 45 and 60 years old with acute or convalescent COVID-19. The CDR3 loop is CATATRSRELFF. The CDR3 DNA sequence: TGTGCCACCGCCACCCGTAGCCGGGAGCTGTTTTTT.